A selection of T cell receptor beta chains follows, all from one sample in a study of cytomegalovirus exposure and HLA in healthy donors. The data were produced by immunoSEQ multiplex PCR, yet TCRdb's version contains in-frame clones alone and is incomplete. The sample lists around 240,000 clones, 90% occurring once. The sample consisted of PBMCs. All receptors come from a woman younger than 35 in good health and CMV-seronegative. The CDR3 runs from the conserved cysteine through the conserved F or W. The D gene is left open where the match is weak. Clone size, where shown, is once, few, many, or a class for clones that have expanded.

abundance,d_gene,v_gene,j_gene,CDR3nt,CDR3aa
once,TRBD2,TRBV7-2,TRBJ2-7,TGTGCCAGCAGCTCACAGCACCGGGACTACTCCTACGAGCAGTACTTC,CASSSQHRDYSYEQYF
once,.,TRBV14,TRBJ2-3,TGTGCCAGCAGCCAAGATGGGGGCATTAGCACAGATACGCAGTATTTT,CASSQDGGISTDTQYF
once,.,TRBV7-2,TRBJ1-1,TGTGCCAGCACCCGCCTCCCGACATATTTGAACACTGAAGCTTTCTTT,CASTRLPTYLNTEAFF
once,.,TRBV7-2,TRBJ2-7,TGTGCCAGCAGCTTGGCAGGGTATTACGAGCAGTACTTC,CASSLAGYYEQYF
.,.,TRBV19,TRBJ1-2,TGTGCCAGTAGTATAGACCCACAGCTGTATGGCTACACCTTC,CASSIDPQLYGYTF
.,TRBD1,TRBV30,TRBJ2-3,TGTGCCTGGGCTTTCGACAGGGGTACAGATACGCAGTATTTT,CAWAFDRGTDTQYF
.,.,TRBV6-4,TRBJ1-4,TGTGCCAGCAGTGACTCGGGGGGTCCTAATGAAAAACTGTTTTTT,CASSDSGGPNEKLFF
.,.,TRBV4-1,TRBJ1-1,TGCGCCAGCAGCCAACCGGGGGTAGGGCTGAACACTGAAGCTTTCTTT,CASSQPGVGLNTEAFF
.,.,TRBV7-6,TRBJ2-7,TGTGCCAGCAGCTTACAGGGCCAGAACTACGAGCAGTACTTC,CASSLQGQNYEQYF
once,TRBD2,TRBV19,TRBJ2-3,TGTGCCAGTAGGCTGACTAGCGCTAGCACAGATACGCAGTATTTT,CASRLTSASTDTQYF
.,TRBD1,TRBV11-2,TRBJ1-3,TGTGCCAGCACTAGGACAGGGAGGGCTTCCTCTGGAAACACCATATATTTT,CASTRTGRASSGNTIYF
.,TRBD1,TRBV9,TRBJ1-2,TGTGCCAGCAGCCAGGGACAGGGGCGAGTGGGCGGCTACACCTTC,CASSQGQGRVGGYTF
.,.,TRBV2,TRBJ2-5,TGTGCCAGCACACTAGTCGAAGAGACCCAGTACTTC,CASTLVEETQYF
.,TRBD2,TRBV11-3,TRBJ2-1,TGTGCCAGCAGCTCTCCACCCACTAGCGGACAATCGGGGGAGCAGTTCTTC,CASSSPPTSGQSGEQFF
.,.,TRBV6-1,TRBJ2-4,TGTGCCAGCAGTGAGCGGATAAACATTCAGTACTTC,CASSERINIQYF
.,TRBD2,TRBV25-1,TRBJ2-5,TGTGCCAGCAGTGAATTTGTGCGGGGGGAAGAGACCCAGTACTTC,CASSEFVRGEETQYF
.,TRBD2,TRBV27,TRBJ2-1,TGTGCCAGCAGTGTATCGGGGGGGGCCTACAATGAGCAGTTCTTC,CASSVSGGAYNEQFF
.,TRBD1,TRBV7-9,TRBJ2-7,TGTGCCAGCAGCTTAGCGGGACAGGGGGCCTACGAGCAGTACTTC,CASSLAGQGAYEQYF
.,TRBD1,TRBV7-9,TRBJ1-4,TGTGCCAGCAGCCCACACAGGGGGCTCGTTGAAAAACTGTTTTTT,CASSPHRGLVEKLFF
once,.,TRBV7-2,TRBJ1-3,TGTGCCAGCAGCTCCGAAGGGGCGCCGGGAAACACCATATATTTT,CASSSEGAPGNTIYF
.,.,TRBV7-9,TRBJ1-2,TGTGCCAGCAGCTTGCCGACTCCTTATGGCTACACCTTC,CASSLPTPYGYTF
.,.,TRBV25-1,TRBJ1-4,TGTGCCAGCATGCGCGGATTTAATGAAAAACTGTTTTTT,CASMRGFNEKLFF